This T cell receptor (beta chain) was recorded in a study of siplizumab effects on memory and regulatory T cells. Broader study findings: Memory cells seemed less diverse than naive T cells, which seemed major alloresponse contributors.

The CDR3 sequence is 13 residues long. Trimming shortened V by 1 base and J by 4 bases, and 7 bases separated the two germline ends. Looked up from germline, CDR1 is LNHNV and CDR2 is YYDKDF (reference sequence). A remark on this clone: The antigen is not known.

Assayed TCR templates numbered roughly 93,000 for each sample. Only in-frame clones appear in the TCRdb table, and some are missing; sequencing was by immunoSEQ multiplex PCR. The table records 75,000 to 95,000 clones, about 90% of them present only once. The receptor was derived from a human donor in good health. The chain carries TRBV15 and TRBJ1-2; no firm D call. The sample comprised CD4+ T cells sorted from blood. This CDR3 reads CATSRGGSYGYTF. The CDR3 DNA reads TGTGCCACCAGCAGAGGCGGGTCCTATGGCTACACCTTC.